This is a list of T cell receptor beta chains from one sample in a study of cytomegalovirus exposure and HLA in healthy donors. Data came from immunoSEQ multiplex PCR; TCRdb stores just in-frame clones and leaves some out. The top ten clones hold roughly 1.5% of a sample with some 190,000 clones, approximately 85% of them seen once. Sequencing was carried out using PBMCs. The receptors stem from a woman aged 18-29 years in good health and CMV-seronegative. Each CDR3 is given with its conserved first and last residue. D genes are given only for firm matches.

j_call v_call d_call cdr3_aa cdr3_nt
TRBJ2-4 TRBV18 TRBD1 CASSRDRGTDIQYF TGTGCCAGCTCAAGGGACAGGGGGACCGACATTCAGTACTTC
TRBJ2-4 TRBV25-1 TRBD1 CASSGTGDLAKNIQYF TGTGCCAGCAGTGGGACAGGCGATCTAGCCAAAAACATTCAGTACTTC
TRBJ1-2 TRBV4-1 - CASSQELAGTGGYTF TGCGCCAGCAGCCAAGAGTTGGCAGGAACTGGGGGCTACACCTTC
TRBJ2-3 TRBV7-2 TRBD2 CASSLGLAGQLTDTQYF TGTGCCAGCAGCTTAGGGCTAGCGGGGCAACTCACAGATACGCAGTATTTT
TRBJ2-1 TRBV27 - CASSLPRGRGNEQFF TGTGCCAGCAGTTTACCGAGGGGGCGGGGAAATGAGCAGTTCTTC
TRBJ2-6 TRBV11-2 - CASSPRGSGANVLTF TGTGCCAGCAGCCCTCGGGGCTCTGGGGCCAACGTCCTGACTTTC
TRBJ2-1 TRBV11-2 TRBD2 CASSSSGARPNEQFF TGTGCCAGCAGCTCTAGCGGGGCCCGTCCTAATGAGCAGTTCTTC
TRBJ2-7 TRBV29-1 TRBD2 CSVVGGRFREQYF TGCAGCGTTGTTGGCGGGAGGTTTAGGGAGCAGTACTTC
TRBJ2-2 TRBV7-9 - CASSSFGFEAGELFF TGTGCCAGCAGCTCTTTCGGGTTTGAGGCCGGGGAGCTGTTTTTT
TRBJ1-1 TRBV19 - CASRHSGVRNTEAFF TGTGCCAGTAGGCACTCAGGGGTGAGAAACACTGAAGCTTTCTTT
TRBJ2-5 TRBV29-1 - CSVVDPSLETQYF TGCAGCGTTGTAGACCCTTCCCTAGAGACCCAGTACTTC
TRBJ1-5 TRBV19 TRBD1 CASMGPSGTGNQPQHF TGTGCCAGTATGGGGCCTTCCGGGACAGGGAATCAGCCCCAGCATTTT
TRBJ1-2 TRBV4-2 TRBD1 CASSHRTGGGYTF TGTGCCAGCAGTCACCGGACAGGGGGCGGCTACACCTTC
TRBJ1-2 TRBV7-6 TRBD1 CASSPDRTNYGYTF TGTGCCAGCAGCCCGGACAGGACTAACTATGGCTACACCTTC
TRBJ1-4 TRBV9 - CASSVAPIETNEKLFF TGTGCCAGCAGCGTAGCCCCCATAGAAACTAATGAAAAACTGTTTTTT
TRBJ1-1 TRBV19 - CASSTGMNTEAFF TGTGCCAGTAGTACGGGGATGAACACTGAAGCTTTCTTT
TRBJ2-5 TRBV5-6 TRBD1 CASSLGQGGYQETQYF TGTGCCAGCAGCCTGGGACAGGGTGGTTACCAAGAGACCCAGTACTTC
TRBJ2-1 TRBV9 TRBD1 CASSAQLRQGNEQFF TGTGCCAGCAGCGCACAACTCCGACAGGGCAATGAGCAGTTCTTC
TRBJ2-7 TRBV13 - CASSPPGGAAYEQYF TGTGCCAGCAGCCCCCCCGGAGGGGCGGCTTACGAGCAGTACTTC
TRBJ1-5 TRBV15 - CATSRVRLPLPLGQPQHF TGTGCCACCAGCAGAGTCAGGTTACCCTTACCTTTGGGCCAGCCCCAGCATTTT
TRBJ2-7 TRBV5-1 - CASSGGDTPSYEQYF TGCGCCAGCAGCGGTGGGGACACACCGAGCTACGAGCAGTACTTC
TRBJ2-7 TRBV5-4 - CASSLVDEGGAVSSEQYF TGTGCCAGCAGCTTGGTGGACGAAGGGGGGGCCGTGAGTTCCGAGCAGTACTTC